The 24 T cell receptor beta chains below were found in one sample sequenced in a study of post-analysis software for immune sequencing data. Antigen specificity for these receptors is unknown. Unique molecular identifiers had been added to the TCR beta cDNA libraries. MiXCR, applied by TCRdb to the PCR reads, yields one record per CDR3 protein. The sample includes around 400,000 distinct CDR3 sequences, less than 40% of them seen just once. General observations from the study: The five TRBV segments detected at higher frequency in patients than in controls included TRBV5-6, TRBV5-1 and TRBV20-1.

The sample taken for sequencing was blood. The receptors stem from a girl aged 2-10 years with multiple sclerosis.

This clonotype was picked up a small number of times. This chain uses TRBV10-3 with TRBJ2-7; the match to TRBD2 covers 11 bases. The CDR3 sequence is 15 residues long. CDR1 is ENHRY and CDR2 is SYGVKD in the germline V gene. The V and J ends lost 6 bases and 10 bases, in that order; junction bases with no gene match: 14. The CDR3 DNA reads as TGTGCCATCAGAACTAGCGGGGGTAACCAAGAGGCCCAGTACTTC. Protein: CAIRTSGGNQEAQYF.

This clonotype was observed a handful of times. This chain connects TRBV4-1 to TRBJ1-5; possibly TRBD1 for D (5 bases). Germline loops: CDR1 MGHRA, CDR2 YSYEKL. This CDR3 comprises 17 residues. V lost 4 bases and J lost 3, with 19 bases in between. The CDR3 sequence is CASSPTQGAWVNQPQHF. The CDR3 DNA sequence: TGCGCCAGCAGCCCGACGCAGGGTGCTTGGGTCAATCAGCCCCAGCATTTT.

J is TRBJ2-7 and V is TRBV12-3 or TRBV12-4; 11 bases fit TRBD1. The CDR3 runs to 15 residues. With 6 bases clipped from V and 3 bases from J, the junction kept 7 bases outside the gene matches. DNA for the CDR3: TGTGCCAGCAGGATAACCGGGACAGGGGGCTACGAGCAGTACTTC. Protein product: CASRITGTGGYEQYF.

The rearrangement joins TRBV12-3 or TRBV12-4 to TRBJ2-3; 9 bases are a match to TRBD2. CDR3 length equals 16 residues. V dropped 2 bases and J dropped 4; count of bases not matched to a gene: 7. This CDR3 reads CASSLRAGGSADTQYF. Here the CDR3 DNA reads TGTGCCAGCAGTTTAAGGGCGGGGGGGTCCGCAGATACGCAGTATTTT.

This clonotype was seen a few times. DNA of the CDR3: TGTGCCATCAGTGAGTCAGGGTTGAAAGAACAGTACTTC. Protein sequence: CAISESGLKEQYF. V usage is TRBV10-3 and J usage is TRBJ2-5; D not resolved. V was clipped by 0 bases and J by 11 bases, with 13 bases between them. Germline CDR1 is ENHRY and CDR2 is SYGVKD. The CDR3 is 13 amino acids.

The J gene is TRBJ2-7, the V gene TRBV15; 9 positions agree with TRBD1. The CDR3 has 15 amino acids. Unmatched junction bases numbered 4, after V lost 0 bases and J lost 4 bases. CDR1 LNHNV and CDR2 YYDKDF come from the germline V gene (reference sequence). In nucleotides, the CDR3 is TGTGCCACCAGCAGAGAATGGGGACAGGGATACGAGCAGTACTTC. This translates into CATSREWGQGYEQYF.

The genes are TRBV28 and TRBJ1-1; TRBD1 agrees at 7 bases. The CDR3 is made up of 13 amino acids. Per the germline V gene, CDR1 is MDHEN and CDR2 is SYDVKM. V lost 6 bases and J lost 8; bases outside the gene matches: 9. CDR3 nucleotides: TGTGCCAGCAGCCTCAGACAGGGAATGGAAGCTTTCTTT. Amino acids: CASSLRQGMEAFF.

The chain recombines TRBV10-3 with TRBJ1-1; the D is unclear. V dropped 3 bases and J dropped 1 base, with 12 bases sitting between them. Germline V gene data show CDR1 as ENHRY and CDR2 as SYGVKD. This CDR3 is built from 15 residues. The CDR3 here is CAISDTRAGNTEAFF. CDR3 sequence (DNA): TGTGCCATCAGTGATACACGGGCGGGGAACACTGAAGCTTTCTTT.

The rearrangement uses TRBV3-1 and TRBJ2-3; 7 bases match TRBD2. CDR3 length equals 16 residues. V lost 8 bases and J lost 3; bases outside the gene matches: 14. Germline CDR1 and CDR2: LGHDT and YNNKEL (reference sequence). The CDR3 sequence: CASSRWTGGRTDTQYF. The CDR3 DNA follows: TGTGCCAGCTCCCGGTGGACGGGGGGACGGACAGATACGCAGTATTTT.

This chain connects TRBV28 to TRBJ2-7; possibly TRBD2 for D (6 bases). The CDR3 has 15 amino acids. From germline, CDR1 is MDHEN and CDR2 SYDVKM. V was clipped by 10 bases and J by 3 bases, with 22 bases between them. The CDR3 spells CATKGGVGPHYEQYF. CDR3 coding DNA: TGTGCCACCAAGGGCGGGGTGGGACCGCACTACGAGCAGTACTTC.

CDR3 DNA sequence: TGTGCCACCAGCAGAGATCTGGCGGTGGGGGACTACGAGCAGTACTTC. It yields the protein CATSRDLAVGDYEQYF. V usage is TRBV15 and J usage is TRBJ2-7, with D perhaps given as TRBD1 or TRBD2 (5 bases each). The CDR3 is 16 amino acids. V lost 0 bases, J lost 3 bases, and 15 bases lay in between. Germline V gives CDR1 LNHNV, CDR2 YYDKDF (reference sequence).

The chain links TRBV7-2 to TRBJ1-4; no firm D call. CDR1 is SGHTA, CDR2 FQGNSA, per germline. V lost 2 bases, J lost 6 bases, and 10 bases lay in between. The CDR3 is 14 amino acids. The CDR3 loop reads CASSLSGLDEKLFF. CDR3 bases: TGTGCCAGCAGCTTATCCGGGCTTGATGAAAAACTGTTTTTT. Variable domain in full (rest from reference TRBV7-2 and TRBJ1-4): GAGVSQSPSNKVTEKGKDVELRCDPISGHTALYWYRQSLGQGLEFLIYFQGNSAPDKSGLPSDRFSAERTGGSVSTLTIQRTQQEDSAVYLCASSLSGLDEKLFFGSGTQLSVL.

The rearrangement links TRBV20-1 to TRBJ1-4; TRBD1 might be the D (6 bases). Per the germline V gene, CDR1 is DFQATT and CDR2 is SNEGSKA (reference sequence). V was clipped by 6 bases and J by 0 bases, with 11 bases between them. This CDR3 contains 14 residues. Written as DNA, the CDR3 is TGCAGTGCACCGGACAGTTCAACTAATGAAAAACTGTTTTTT. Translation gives CSAPDSSTNEKLFF.

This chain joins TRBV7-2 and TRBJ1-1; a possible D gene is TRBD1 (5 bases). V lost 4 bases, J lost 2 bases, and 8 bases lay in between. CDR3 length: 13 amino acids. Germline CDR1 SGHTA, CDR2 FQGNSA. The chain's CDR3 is CASSSRVNTEAFF. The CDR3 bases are TGTGCCAGCAGCTCCAGGGTTAACACTGAAGCTTTCTTT.

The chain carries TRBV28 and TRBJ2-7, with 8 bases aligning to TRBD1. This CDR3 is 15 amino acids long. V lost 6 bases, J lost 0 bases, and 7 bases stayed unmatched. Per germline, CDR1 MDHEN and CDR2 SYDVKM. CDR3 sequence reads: CASRPGGQGSYEQYF. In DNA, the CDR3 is TGTGCCAGCAGGCCAGGGGGCCAGGGCTCCTACGAGCAGTACTTC. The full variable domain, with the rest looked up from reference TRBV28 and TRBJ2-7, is DVKVTQSSRYLVKRTGEKVFLECVQDMDHENMFWYRQDPGLGLRLIYFSYDVKMKEKGDIPEGYSVSREKKERFSLILESASTNQTSMYLCASRPGGQGSYEQYFGPGTRLTVT.

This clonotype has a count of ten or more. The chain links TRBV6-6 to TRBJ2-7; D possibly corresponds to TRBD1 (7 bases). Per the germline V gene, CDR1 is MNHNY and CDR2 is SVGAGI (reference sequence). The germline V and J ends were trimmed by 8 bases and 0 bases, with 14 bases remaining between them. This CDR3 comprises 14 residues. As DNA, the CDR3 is TGTGCCAGCGGCGGAGGGGGCTACTCCTACGAGCAGTACTTC. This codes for CASGGGGYSYEQYF.

CDR3 in amino acids: CASSLDLGNPPYEQYF. The CDR3, as DNA: TGCGCCAGCAGCTTGGACTTGGGCAATCCGCCCTACGAGCAGTACTTC. V gene TRBV5-1 combines with J gene TRBJ2-4; unclear D gene. The J call may be faulty, since TRBJ2-7 better matches the DNA end. CDR3 length: 16 residues. Germline V CDR1 and CDR2: SGHRS, YFSETQ.

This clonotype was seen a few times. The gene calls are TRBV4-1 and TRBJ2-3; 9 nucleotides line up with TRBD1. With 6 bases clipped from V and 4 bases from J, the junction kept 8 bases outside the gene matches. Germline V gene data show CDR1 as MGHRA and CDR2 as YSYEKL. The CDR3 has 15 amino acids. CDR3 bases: TGCGCCAGCAGGACCACCGGGACAGGGTCAGATACGCAGTATTTT. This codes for CASRTTGTGSDTQYF.

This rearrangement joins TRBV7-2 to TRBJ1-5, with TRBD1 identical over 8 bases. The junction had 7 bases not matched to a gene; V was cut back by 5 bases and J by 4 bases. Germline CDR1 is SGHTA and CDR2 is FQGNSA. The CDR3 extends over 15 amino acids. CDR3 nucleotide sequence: TGTGCCAGCAGCCGAACGACAGGGGCTAATCAGCCCCAGCATTTT. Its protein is CASSRTTGANQPQHF.

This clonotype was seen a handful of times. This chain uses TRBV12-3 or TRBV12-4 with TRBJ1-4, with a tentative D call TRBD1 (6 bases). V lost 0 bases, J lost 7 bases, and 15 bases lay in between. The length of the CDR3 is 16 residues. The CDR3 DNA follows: TGTGCCAGCAGTTTAGCGCGGACAGCAAAGGGTGAAAAACTGTTTTTT. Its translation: CASSLARTAKGEKLFF.

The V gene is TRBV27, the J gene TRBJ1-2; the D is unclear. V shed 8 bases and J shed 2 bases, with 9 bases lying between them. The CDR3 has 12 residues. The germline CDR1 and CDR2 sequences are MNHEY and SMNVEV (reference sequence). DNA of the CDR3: TGTGCCAGCGGAACCCTAAACTATGGCTACACCTTC. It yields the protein CASGTLNYGYTF.

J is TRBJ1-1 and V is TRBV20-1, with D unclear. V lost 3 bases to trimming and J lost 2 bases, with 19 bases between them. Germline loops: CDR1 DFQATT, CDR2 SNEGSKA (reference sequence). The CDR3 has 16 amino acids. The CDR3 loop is CSARLPMLPTNTEAFF. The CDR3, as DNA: TGCAGTGCTAGGCTCCCGATGCTACCAACAAACACTGAAGCTTTCTTT.

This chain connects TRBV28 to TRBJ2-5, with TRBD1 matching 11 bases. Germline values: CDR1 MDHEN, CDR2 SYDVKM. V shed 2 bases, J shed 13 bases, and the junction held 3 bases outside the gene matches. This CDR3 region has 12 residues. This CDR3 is CASSLGGQGVYF. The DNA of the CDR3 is TGTGCCAGCAGTTTAGGGGGACAGGGGGTGTACTTC.

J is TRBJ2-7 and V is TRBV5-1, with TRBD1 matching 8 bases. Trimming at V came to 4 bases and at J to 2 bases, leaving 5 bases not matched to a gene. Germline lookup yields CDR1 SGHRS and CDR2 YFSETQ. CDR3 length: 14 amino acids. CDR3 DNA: TGCGCCAGCAGCCCGGGACAGGAAGCCTACGAGCAGTACTTC. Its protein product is CASSPGQEAYEQYF.